A selection of T cell receptor beta chains follows, all from one sample in a study of shared clonotypes between healthy human individuals. The data were produced by immunoSEQ multiplex PCR, yet TCRdb's version contains in-frame clones alone and is incomplete. The sample lists about 380,000 clones; 96% were seen once. Material for sequencing was memory CD8+ T cells sorted from blood. These receptor sequences come from a man aged 25-45 years in good health. CDR3s include the opening cysteine and the closing phenylalanine or tryptophan. The order of the fields is D gene, J gene, V gene, CDR3 length, clone size, CDR3 protein, CDR3 DNA. D genes are given only for firm matches. Size values are once, few and many counts, or a class for expanded clones, and some rows have none.

d_call: TRBD2; j_call: TRBJ2-1; v_call: TRBV11-3; cdr3_length: 15; clone_size: NA; cdr3_aa: CASSNGLAGGYEQFF; cdr3_nt: TGTGCCAGCAGCAACGGGCTAGCGGGAGGGTATGAGCAGTTCTTC
d_call: NA; j_call: TRBJ1-2; v_call: TRBV5-4; cdr3_length: 13; clone_size: NA; cdr3_aa: CASSLTGQYGYTF; cdr3_nt: TGTGCCAGCAGCTTGACAGGGCAGTATGGCTACACCTTC
d_call: NA; j_call: TRBJ1-2; v_call: TRBV18; cdr3_length: 12; clone_size: NA; cdr3_aa: CASSPDNYGYTF; cdr3_nt: TGTGCCAGCTCACCAGACAACTATGGCTACACCTTC
d_call: NA; j_call: TRBJ1-2; v_call: TRBV11-2; cdr3_length: 12; clone_size: NA; cdr3_aa: CASSPQGHGYTF; cdr3_nt: TGTGCCAGCAGCCCACAGGGACATGGCTACACCTTC
d_call: TRBD1; j_call: TRBJ1-1; v_call: TRBV9; cdr3_length: 14; clone_size: NA; cdr3_aa: CASSVAEQGAEAFF; cdr3_nt: TGTGCCAGCAGCGTAGCTGAACAGGGGGCTGAAGCTTTCTTT
d_call: TRBD2; j_call: TRBJ2-7; v_call: TRBV4-2; cdr3_length: 15; clone_size: NA; cdr3_aa: CASSRSSGWAYEQYF; cdr3_nt: TGTGCCAGCAGCCGATCTAGCGGGTGGGCCTACGAGCAGTACTTC
d_call: TRBD1; j_call: TRBJ2-7; v_call: TRBV5-6; cdr3_length: 14; clone_size: NA; cdr3_aa: CASSFYLTGGVQYF; cdr3_nt: TGTGCCAGCAGCTTTTATCTGACAGGGGGAGTGCAGTACTTC
d_call: TRBD2; j_call: TRBJ2-2; v_call: TRBV7-2; cdr3_length: 15; clone_size: once; cdr3_aa: CASSLRSAGAGELFF; cdr3_nt: TGTGCCAGCAGCTTACGGTCGGCGGGAGCCGGGGAGCTGTTTTTT
d_call: NA; j_call: TRBJ1-1; v_call: TRBV30; cdr3_length: 14; clone_size: NA; cdr3_aa: CAWSVGGGPTEAFF; cdr3_nt: TGTGCCTGGAGTGTAGGGGGGGGGCCCACTGAAGCTTTCTTT
d_call: NA; j_call: TRBJ2-1; v_call: TRBV10-2; cdr3_length: 17; clone_size: NA; cdr3_aa: CASSEKGPPGSYNEQFF; cdr3_nt: TGCGCCAGCAGTGAGAAGGGGCCCCCGGGCTCCTACAATGAGCAGTTCTTC
d_call: NA; j_call: TRBJ2-5; v_call: TRBV7-8; cdr3_length: 15; clone_size: NA; cdr3_aa: CASSLAGRPQETQYF; cdr3_nt: TGTGCCAGCAGCTTAGCAGGCAGACCCCAAGAGACCCAGTACTTC
d_call: NA; j_call: TRBJ1-4; v_call: TRBV5-6; cdr3_length: 12; clone_size: NA; cdr3_aa: CASSLNGGELFF; cdr3_nt: TGTGCCAGCAGCCTCAATGGGGGGGAACTGTTTTTT
d_call: NA; j_call: TRBJ1-2; v_call: TRBV2; cdr3_length: 12; clone_size: NA; cdr3_aa: CASIDSDYGYTF; cdr3_nt: TGTGCCAGCATCGACAGTGACTATGGCTACACCTTC
d_call: TRBD1; j_call: TRBJ1-1; v_call: TRBV28; cdr3_length: 15; clone_size: NA; cdr3_aa: CASSFSGTGNTEAFF; cdr3_nt: TGTGCCAGCAGTTTTTCCGGGACAGGGAACACTGAAGCTTTCTTT
d_call: NA; j_call: TRBJ1-2; v_call: TRBV2; cdr3_length: 12; clone_size: NA; cdr3_aa: CASSQVAVGYTF; cdr3_nt: TGTGCCAGCAGTCAAGTGGCGGTTGGCTACACCTTC
d_call: TRBD2; j_call: TRBJ2-3; v_call: TRBV5-1; cdr3_length: 14; clone_size: NA; cdr3_aa: CASSGRTSADTQYF; cdr3_nt: TGCGCCAGCAGCGGACGGACTAGCGCAGATACGCAGTATTTT
d_call: NA; j_call: TRBJ2-7; v_call: TRBV5-1; cdr3_length: 13; clone_size: NA; cdr3_aa: CASSLAGSYEQYF; cdr3_nt: TGCGCCAGCAGCTTAGCGGGCTCCTACGAGCAGTACTTC
d_call: TRBD1; j_call: TRBJ2-2; v_call: TRBV5-1; cdr3_length: 15; clone_size: NA; cdr3_aa: CASSLIGTGTGELFF; cdr3_nt: TGCGCCAGCAGCCTGATCGGGACAGGGACCGGGGAGCTGTTTTTT
d_call: NA; j_call: TRBJ2-3; v_call: TRBV10-3; cdr3_length: 17; clone_size: NA; cdr3_aa: CAISEQATGLFTDTQYF; cdr3_nt: TGTGCCATCAGTGAGCAAGCGACAGGTTTATTCACAGATACGCAGTATTTT
d_call: NA; j_call: TRBJ2-2; v_call: TRBV6-5; cdr3_length: 12; clone_size: NA; cdr3_aa: CASSLHRGELFF; cdr3_nt: TGTGCCAGCAGTCTCCACCGCGGGGAGCTGTTTTTT
d_call: TRBD2; j_call: TRBJ2-3; v_call: TRBV2; cdr3_length: 15; clone_size: NA; cdr3_aa: CASSSSGTSTDTQYF; cdr3_nt: TGTGCCAGCAGTAGTAGCGGGACTAGCACAGATACGCAGTATTTT
d_call: TRBD1; j_call: TRBJ2-5; v_call: TRBV5-4; cdr3_length: 14; clone_size: NA; cdr3_aa: CASRSAHRGETQYF; cdr3_nt: TGTGCCAGCAGATCAGCCCACAGGGGAGAGACCCAGTACTTC
d_call: NA; j_call: TRBJ2-3; v_call: TRBV7-9; cdr3_length: 12; clone_size: NA; cdr3_aa: CASSSSTDTQYF; cdr3_nt: TGTGCCAGCAGCTCGTCGACAGATACGCAGTATTTT
d_call: TRBD2; j_call: TRBJ2-1; v_call: TRBV10-2; cdr3_length: 13; clone_size: NA; cdr3_aa: CARGGLAHNEQFF; cdr3_nt: TGCGCCAGGGGGGGACTAGCGCACAATGAGCAGTTCTTC
d_call: NA; j_call: TRBJ2-6; v_call: TRBV5-1; cdr3_length: 15; clone_size: NA; cdr3_aa: CASSLALSGANVLTF; cdr3_nt: TGCGCCAGCAGCTTGGCTCTCTCTGGGGCCAACGTCCTGACTTTC
d_call: NA; j_call: TRBJ2-5; v_call: TRBV7-3; cdr3_length: 15; clone_size: NA; cdr3_aa: CASSARGGKQETQYF; cdr3_nt: TGTGCCAGCAGCGCCCGAGGGGGAAAACAAGAGACCCAGTACTTC
d_call: TRBD2; j_call: TRBJ2-5; v_call: TRBV7-9; cdr3_length: 15; clone_size: once; cdr3_aa: CASSFPGAGEETQYF; cdr3_nt: TGTGCCAGCAGCTTCCCTGGGGCGGGAGAAGAGACCCAGTACTTC
d_call: NA; j_call: TRBJ1-1; v_call: TRBV7-9; cdr3_length: 12; clone_size: once; cdr3_aa: CASSLSGTEAFF; cdr3_nt: TGTGCCAGCAGCTTGAGTGGAACTGAAGCTTTCTTT
d_call: NA; j_call: TRBJ2-1; v_call: TRBV30; cdr3_length: 14; clone_size: NA; cdr3_aa: CAWSYAQGYNEQFF; cdr3_nt: TGTGCCTGGAGTTACGCCCAAGGATACAATGAGCAGTTCTTC
d_call: NA; j_call: TRBJ1-5; v_call: TRBV28; cdr3_length: 19; clone_size: NA; cdr3_aa: CASSFGWENWFNSNQPQHF; cdr3_nt: TGTGCCAGCAGTTTTGGTTGGGAAAATTGGTTTAATAGCAATCAGCCCCAGCATTTT
d_call: NA; j_call: TRBJ1-3; v_call: TRBV30; cdr3_length: 13; clone_size: NA; cdr3_aa: CAWSVLRGNTIYF; cdr3_nt: TGTGCCTGGAGTGTACTGAGGGGAAACACCATATATTTT
d_call: NA; j_call: TRBJ1-1; v_call: TRBV7-3; cdr3_length: 13; clone_size: NA; cdr3_aa: CASSLAENTEAFF; cdr3_nt: TGTGCCAGCAGCTTAGCGGAGAACACTGAAGCTTTCTTT
d_call: NA; j_call: TRBJ2-5; v_call: TRBV18; cdr3_length: 13; clone_size: NA; cdr3_aa: CASSPDTQETQYF; cdr3_nt: TGTGCCAGCTCACCAGATACTCAAGAGACCCAGTACTTC
d_call: NA; j_call: TRBJ2-7; v_call: TRBV6-5; cdr3_length: 14; clone_size: NA; cdr3_aa: CASSYRRSSYEQYF; cdr3_nt: TGTGCCAGCAGTTACAGGCGGAGCTCCTACGAGCAGTACTTC
d_call: TRBD2; j_call: TRBJ2-3; v_call: TRBV7-6; cdr3_length: 19; clone_size: NA; cdr3_aa: CASTQSPGGALFSTDTQYF; cdr3_nt: TGTGCCAGCACCCAGAGCCCGGGAGGGGCCCTTTTTAGCACAGATACGCAGTATTTT
d_call: NA; j_call: TRBJ2-7; v_call: TRBV28; cdr3_length: 15; clone_size: NA; cdr3_aa: CASSLIRVSAYEQYF; cdr3_nt: TGTGCCAGCAGTTTGATTCGGGTCTCGGCCTACGAGCAGTACTTC
d_call: TRBD1; j_call: TRBJ2-2; v_call: TRBV5-1; cdr3_length: 13; clone_size: NA; cdr3_aa: CASSLQGAGELFF; cdr3_nt: TGCGCCAGCAGCTTGCAGGGGGCCGGGGAGCTGTTTTTT
d_call: NA; j_call: TRBJ2-6; v_call: TRBV5-1; cdr3_length: 15; clone_size: NA; cdr3_aa: CASSLVRSGANVLTF; cdr3_nt: TGCGCCAGCAGCTTGGTTCGGAGTGGGGCCAACGTCCTGACTTTC
d_call: NA; j_call: TRBJ2-1; v_call: TRBV7-2; cdr3_length: 11; clone_size: NA; cdr3_aa: CASSLMNEQFF; cdr3_nt: TGTGCCAGCAGCTTAATGAATGAGCAGTTCTTC
d_call: NA; j_call: TRBJ1-1; v_call: TRBV30; cdr3_length: 13; clone_size: NA; cdr3_aa: CAWSPGQNTEAFF; cdr3_nt: TGTGCCTGGAGTCCGGGACAGAACACTGAAGCTTTCTTT
d_call: NA; j_call: TRBJ2-7; v_call: TRBV6-6; cdr3_length: 15; clone_size: NA; cdr3_aa: CASTKVGALNYEQYF; cdr3_nt: TGTGCCAGCACCAAGGTGGGGGCCTTAAACTACGAGCAGTACTTC
d_call: NA; j_call: TRBJ2-3; v_call: TRBV25-1; cdr3_length: 14; clone_size: NA; cdr3_aa: CASRALGGGDTQYF; cdr3_nt: TGTGCCAGCAGGGCACTAGGTGGTGGGGATACGCAGTATTTT
d_call: NA; j_call: TRBJ1-5; v_call: TRBV10-2; cdr3_length: 16; clone_size: NA; cdr3_aa: CASSESTGTGNQPQHF; cdr3_nt: TGCGCCAGCAGTGAGTCGACGGGTACAGGGAATCAGCCCCAGCATTTT
d_call: TRBD2; j_call: TRBJ2-1; v_call: TRBV28; cdr3_length: 20; clone_size: NA; cdr3_aa: CASSFRWGTSGVIVYNEQFF; cdr3_nt: TGTGCCAGCAGTTTCAGGTGGGGGACTAGCGGGGTCATCGTCTACAATGAGCAGTTCTTC
d_call: NA; j_call: TRBJ2-2; v_call: TRBV6-5; cdr3_length: 14; clone_size: NA; cdr3_aa: CASSGAGNTGELFF; cdr3_nt: TGTGCCAGCAGTGGTGCGGGCAACACCGGGGAGCTGTTTTTT
d_call: TRBD1; j_call: TRBJ1-3; v_call: TRBV9; cdr3_length: 14; clone_size: once; cdr3_aa: CASSALGQSNTIYF; cdr3_nt: TGTGCCAGCAGCGCGCTGGGACAGAGTAACACCATATATTTT
d_call: NA; j_call: TRBJ2-3; v_call: TRBV20-1; cdr3_length: 11; clone_size: NA; cdr3_aa: CSGSRADTQYF; cdr3_nt: TGCAGTGGGTCACGAGCAGATACGCAGTATTTT
d_call: TRBD2; j_call: TRBJ2-7; v_call: TRBV5-4; cdr3_length: 14; clone_size: NA; cdr3_aa: CASSDGTSAYEQYF; cdr3_nt: TGTGCCAGCAGCGACGGGACTAGCGCCTACGAGCAGTACTTC
d_call: NA; j_call: TRBJ1-1; v_call: TRBV28; cdr3_length: 14; clone_size: NA; cdr3_aa: CASSSRAGNTEAFF; cdr3_nt: TGTGCCAGCAGTTCTCGGGCGGGGAACACTGAAGCTTTCTTT
d_call: NA; j_call: TRBJ2-7; v_call: TRBV10-3; cdr3_length: 13; clone_size: NA; cdr3_aa: CAITGEEPYEQYF; cdr3_nt: TGTGCCATCACGGGGGAGGAGCCCTACGAGCAGTACTTC
d_call: NA; j_call: TRBJ1-1; v_call: TRBV28; cdr3_length: 15; clone_size: NA; cdr3_aa: CASSLRGAVNTEAFF; cdr3_nt: TGTGCCAGCAGTCTGAGGGGGGCGGTGAACACTGAAGCTTTCTTT
d_call: NA; j_call: TRBJ2-3; v_call: TRBV19; cdr3_length: 15; clone_size: NA; cdr3_aa: CASSIRTLGTDTQYF; cdr3_nt: TGTGCCAGTAGTATTCGGACACTCGGGACAGATACGCAGTATTTT
d_call: NA; j_call: TRBJ2-5; v_call: TRBV13; cdr3_length: 13; clone_size: NA; cdr3_aa: CASSFGGQETQYF; cdr3_nt: TGTGCCAGCAGCTTCGGGGGCCAAGAGACCCAGTACTTC
d_call: TRBD1; j_call: TRBJ2-3; v_call: TRBV5-3; cdr3_length: 18; clone_size: NA; cdr3_aa: CARSFTKGQGKVTDTQYF; cdr3_nt: TGTGCCAGAAGCTTCACGAAAGGACAGGGGAAGGTCACAGATACGCAGTATTTT
d_call: NA; j_call: TRBJ2-1; v_call: TRBV11-3; cdr3_length: 13; clone_size: once; cdr3_aa: CASSLDLTGPQFF; cdr3_nt: TGTGCCAGCAGCTTAGATCTTACGGGACCGCAGTTCTTC